These 24 T cell receptor beta chains were sequenced from one sample in a study of blood T cells in healthy people across ages. PCR was performed a second time for roughly 7 to 11 cycles using a sample-barcoded 5' primer and a J-beta primer mix. A single record per CDR3 protein comes from TCRdb applying MiXCR to the 5' RACE reads. Here the sample spans around 620,000 distinct CDR3 sequences, 25% to 30% being singletons. The sequenced sample consisted of blood. Receptor source: a woman aged 65 to 85 in good health.

The rearrangement uses TRBV5-5 and TRBJ1-3, with TRBD1 as a possible D gene (6 bases). The V gene's germline CDR1 is SGHKS and CDR2 YYEKEE (reference sequence). Trimming pared 4 bases from V and 0 bases from J, leaving 14 bases between. CDR3 length: 16 residues. CDR3 residues: CASSPTTGSSGNTIYF. In nucleotides, the CDR3 is TGTGCCAGCAGCCCAACCACAGGGAGCTCTGGAAACACCATATATTTT. Looking up the rest from reference TRBV5-5 and TRBJ1-3 gives the full variable domain: DAGVTQSPTHLIKTRGQQVTLRCSPISGHKSVSWYQQVLGQGPQFIFQYYEKEERGRGNFPDRFSARQFPNYSSELNVNALLLGDSALYLCASSPTTGSSGNTIYFGEGSWLTVV.

This clonotype was seen more than once but under ten times. V gene TRBV20-1 combines with J gene TRBJ2-4; 13 positions match TRBD2. With 3 bases clipped from V and 0 bases from J, the junction kept 5 bases outside the gene matches. The germline V gene has CDR1 DFQATT and CDR2 SNEGSKA (reference sequence). The CDR3 totals 17 residues. This CDR3 is CSARGLAGLQAKNIQYF. For the CDR3, the DNA is TGCAGTGCTAGGGGACTAGCGGGGTTACAAGCCAAAAACATTCAGTACTTC.

The V and J genes are TRBV20-1 and TRBJ2-1; D is ambiguous. The CDR3 length is 13 residues. The germline V and J ends were trimmed by 6 bases and 0 bases, with 9 bases remaining between them. The V gene's germline CDR1 is DFQATT and CDR2 SNEGSKA (reference sequence). CDR3 sequence (DNA): TGCAGTGCCCACGGGCCCTCCTACAATGAGCAGTTCTTC. Translated: CSAHGPSYNEQFF.

This clonotype turned up a few times. This sequence joins TRBV7-8 and TRBJ1-3; D possibly corresponds to TRBD1 (5 bases). Trimming stripped 2 bases from V and 2 bases from J, with 7 bases between. The CDR3 has 14 amino acids. Germline CDR1 and CDR2: SGHVS and FQNEAQ. This CDR3 reads CASSLQGAGNTIYF. The CDR3 nucleotides are TGTGCCAGCAGCTTACAGGGTGCTGGAAACACCATATATTTT.

This chain connects TRBV30 to TRBJ2-3; 8 nucleotides match TRBD2. After removal of 0 bases from V and 0 bases from J, the junction contained 14 bases not matched to a gene. The CDR3 loop spans 19 amino acids. Germline V CDR1 and CDR2: GTSNPN, SVGIG (reference sequence). CDR3 coding DNA: TGTGCCTGGAGTGTTAATAGCGCGGGGGGCCGAAGTAGCACAGATACGCAGTATTTT. This sequence encodes CAWSVNSAGGRSSTDTQYF.

The J gene is TRBJ1-1, the V gene TRBV7-2; the D gene is possibly TRBD1 (6 bases). This CDR3 region has 15 residues. Looked up from germline, CDR1 is SGHTA and CDR2 is FQGNSA. The ends were cut back, 5 bases at V and 4 bases at J, with 17 bases in the middle. CDR3 sequence reads: CASSPGGGVPTEAFF. Written as DNA, the CDR3 is TGTGCCAGCAGCCCGGGGGGCGGGGTTCCCACTGAAGCTTTCTTT.

This clonotype was detected a few times. The J gene is TRBJ2-5, the V gene TRBV7-6; 7 bases match TRBD2. The V and J ends lost 4 bases and 5 bases, in that order; junction bases with no gene match: 13. From germline, CDR1 is SGHVS and CDR2 FNYEAQ. The CDR3 consists of 16 residues. The CDR3 coding sequence is TGTGCCAGCAGCTCTAGGGGACGGGGGGTAACGGAGACCCAGTACTTC. Translated: CASSSRGRGVTETQYF.

A few counts support this clonotype. The rearrangement links TRBV20-1 to TRBJ2-1; 9 positions agree with TRBD2. Germline trimming cut 6 bases from V and 5 bases from J; bases unmatched to any gene: 8. CDR1 and CDR2 (germline): DFQATT, SNEGSKA (reference sequence). The CDR3 has 14 amino acids. The CDR3 nucleotides are TGCAGTGCCGCGCTAGCGGGGAGAAACAATGAGCAGTTCTTC. Protein product: CSAALAGRNNEQFF.

The chain links TRBV7-2 to TRBJ1-5; D is possibly TRBD1 (5 bases). The CDR3 totals 15 residues. With 5 bases removed from V and 0 bases from J, the gap between germline ends came to 11 bases. Germline loops: CDR1 SGHTA, CDR2 FQGNSA. CDR3 sequence reads: CASSPWGTSNQPQHF. The CDR3 DNA is TGTGCCAGCAGCCCATGGGGGACTAGCAATCAGCCCCAGCATTTT.

In regard to this clonotype: Germline and junction disagree at one end, which may indicate a read error. This rearrangement joins TRBV6-1 to TRBJ1-5, with 11 bases fitting TRBD1. The CDR3 has 14 residues. Looked up from germline, CDR1 is MNHNS and CDR2 is SASEGT. The CDR3 loop is CASREGQGAMPQHF. The CDR3 DNA sequence: TGTGCCAGCAGGGAAGGACAGGGGGCGATGCCCCAGCATTTT.

This clonotype appeared a few times. The rearrangement uses TRBV6-6 and TRBJ2-2; tentative D call: TRBD2 (6 bases). The V gene lost 8 bases and the J gene lost 6 bases, with 16 bases spanning the gap. CDR3 length: 14 amino acids. Germline-derived CDR1 and CDR2 are MNHNY and SVGAGI (reference sequence). CDR3 in amino acids: CASRPGGEAGELFF. CDR3 in DNA: TGTGCCAGCCGCCCCGGCGGGGAGGCCGGGGAGCTGTTTTTT.

V usage is TRBV6-2 or TRBV6-3 and J usage is TRBJ1-5; possibly TRBD1 for D (5 bases). Looked up from germline, CDR1 is MNHEY and CDR2 is SVGEGT. V lost 2 bases and J lost 3, with 11 bases in between. This CDR3 comprises 15 residues. The CDR3: CASSYGARINQPQHF. CDR3 nucleotides: TGTGCCAGCAGTTACGGGGCGAGAATCAATCAGCCCCAGCATTTT.

J is TRBJ2-5 and V is TRBV4-3, with 13 bases lining up with TRBD2. V was clipped by 3 bases and J by 4 bases; unmatched bases: 5. The CDR3 is 16 residues long. Germline V CDR1 and CDR2: LGHNA, YSLEER. As DNA, the CDR3 is TGCGCCAGCAGCCATGGGACTAGCGGGATCGCAGAGACCCAGTACTTC. It is translated as CASSHGTSGIAETQYF.

For this clonotype: Relative to the germline gene, one junction end is altered; a read error may explain this. The chain is built from TRBV15 and TRBJ1-2, with D perhaps matching TRBD1 (5 bases). Germline values: CDR1 LNHNV, CDR2 YYDKDF (reference sequence). The length of the CDR3 is 14 residues. The CDR3: CATSREQANHGYTF. The CDR3 DNA sequence: TGTGCCACCAGCAGAGAACAGGCTAACCATGGCTACACCTTC.

The chain links TRBV4-1 to TRBJ1-4; TRBD1 aligns across 8 bases. Germline assignment: CDR1 MGHRA and CDR2 YSYEKL. V lost 4 bases and J lost 7; bases outside the gene matches: 11. This CDR3 contains 16 residues. For the CDR3, the DNA is TGCGCCAGCAGCCTCAGGGGAGGACAGGGCGGTGAAAAACTGTTTTTT. Translating it yields CASSLRGGQGGEKLFF.

This clonotype turned up a few times. The chain employs TRBV12-3 or TRBV12-4 and TRBJ1-3; D perhaps matches TRBD1 (5 bases). The CDR3 loop spans 14 amino acids. V gave up 5 bases and J gave up 0 bases, with 8 bases separating them. CDR3 loop: CASSTGPSGNTIYF. The CDR3 bases are TGTGCCAGCAGTACAGGACCCTCTGGAAACACCATATATTTT.

The V call is TRBV15, the J call TRBJ2-7, with 8 bases aligning to TRBD2. The CDR3 covers 15 residues. The germline V gene encodes CDR1 LNHNV and CDR2 YYDKDF (reference sequence). V lost 5 bases, J lost 2 bases, and 8 bases stayed unmatched. In nucleotides, the CDR3 is TGTGCCACCAGCCCTCAGGGCGGGGGGACCTACGAGCAGTACTTC. This gives the protein CATSPQGGGTYEQYF.

In its sample, this clonotype was seen once. V and J are TRBV5-1 and TRBJ2-1, with 14 bases fitting TRBD2. The V segment lost 3 bases and the J segment 9 bases; nucleotides outside the gene matches: 5. The CDR3 loop spans 15 amino acids. Germline V gene sequence: CDR1 SGHRS, CDR2 YFSETQ. The CDR3 spells CASSWGLAGEGEQFF. As DNA, the CDR3 is TGCGCCAGCAGCTGGGGACTAGCGGGGGAAGGTGAGCAGTTCTTC.

The V gene is TRBV20-1, the J gene TRBJ2-1; TRBD2 is a possible D gene (5 bases). There are 14 residues in the CDR3. CDR1 and CDR2 (germline): DFQATT, SNEGSKA (reference sequence). CDR3 residues: CRAERGGSYNEQFF. The CDR3 coding sequence is TGCAGGGCCGAACGGGGTGGGTCCTACAATGAGCAGTTCTTC.

The chain is built from TRBV15 and TRBJ2-3; 10 bases are a match to TRBD2. V shed 3 bases, J shed 2 bases, and the junction held 8 bases outside the gene matches. The CDR3 spans 17 residues. CDR1 and CDR2 from the germline V gene are LNHNV and YYDKDF (reference sequence). CDR3 nucleotides: TGTGCCACCAGCAGGAGGGTGACTAGCGGGTTCACAGATACGCAGTATTTT. Its protein is CATSRRVTSGFTDTQYF.

The gene calls are TRBV4-1 and TRBJ1-2; D gene uncertain. The CDR3 sequence is 14 residues long. With 3 bases removed from V and 3 bases from J, the gap between germline ends came to 11 bases. Germline CDR1 MGHRA, CDR2 YSYEKL. Here the CDR3 reads CASSHVGQDYGYTF. The CDR3 nucleotides read TGCGCCAGCAGCCATGTGGGCCAAGACTATGGCTACACCTTC.

CDR3 sequence: CSAQGLMNTEAFF. CDR3 nucleotides: TGCAGCGCACAGGGGTTAATGAACACTGAAGCTTTCTTT. V gene TRBV29-1 combines with J gene TRBJ1-1; 7 bases map to TRBD1. The V gene's germline CDR1 is SQVTM and CDR2 ANQGSEA. The trim removed 7 bases at V and 0 bases at J, leaving 5 bases unmatched. The CDR3 is 13 amino acids.

This clonotype was seen more than once but under ten times. J is TRBJ1-1 and V is TRBV29-1; D ambiguous. The ends were cut back, 6 bases at V and 0 bases at J, with 17 bases in the middle. The germline CDR1 and CDR2 sequences are SQVTM and ANQGSEA. The CDR3 length is 15 residues. CDR3: CSVVKSPIMNTEAFF. The CDR3 region has the DNA TGCAGCGTGGTGAAAAGTCCTATAATGAACACTGAAGCTTTCTTT.

The chain couples TRBV14 to TRBJ1-2; D is unresolved. The V gene lost 0 bases and the J gene lost 4 bases, with 9 bases spanning the gap. Germline V gene data show CDR1 as SGHDN and CDR2 as FVKESK. The CDR3 length is 14 residues. CDR3 amino acids: CASSQDRAAYGYTF. The CDR3 DNA reads TGTGCCAGCAGCCAAGATAGGGCAGCCTATGGCTACACCTTC.